This paragraph covers one T cell receptor (beta chain) sequence. RNA totalling about 0.45 to 1 ug underwent reverse transcription with random hexamers. TCRdb used MiXCR to reprocess the immunoSEQ multiplex PCR reads, holding one entry per CDR3 protein. The sample lists some 180,000 distinct CDR3 sequences; around nine tenths were seen once. These data come from a study of CD8 T cells in Susac syndrome. TEMRA cells were FACS-enriched, while CD8+ and CD4+ T cells were negatively isolated. The TCR comes from a human donor with Susac syndrome. Sample: CD4+ T cells from PBMCs.

CDR3 protein: CSATRPLASSYNEQFF. The DNA of the CDR3 is TGCAGTGCTACAAGACCCCTGGCGAGCTCCTACAATGAGCAGTTCTTC. The chain is built from TRBV20-1 and TRBJ2-1; D remains unclear. Germline V gives CDR1 DFQATT, CDR2 SNEGSKA (reference sequence). With 4 bases removed from V and 0 bases from J, the gap between germline ends came to 16 bases. This CDR3 comprises 16 residues.